This TCR beta chain is from a study of T cell responses to AZD1222 COVID-19 vaccine. Overall study findings and caveats: Targeting of unmutated variant regions was reportedly seen in nearly half of spike-specific TCRs. Among the donors, most were white British and more were female, and clonal diversity was possibly underestimated.

Produced via immunoSEQ multiplex PCR; TCRdb's table is partial and in-frame only. This sample has 100,000 to 150,000 clones; around 90% occur once, and the top ten carry roughly 4%. Turning to this clone: The antigen is not known.

The TCR originated in an adult in good health. Sequences were derived from peripheral blood, sampled on day 0 of AZD1222 vaccination.

The DNA for the CDR3 is TGTGCCAGCAGCCCCTCCGGGAAGGTCAATCAGCCCCAGCATTTT. Protein sequence: CASSPSGKVNQPQHF. The chain links TRBV7-2 to TRBJ1-5; D is unclear. The germline gives CDR1 SGHTA, CDR2 FQGNSA. The V end was cut by 5 bases, the J end by 3 bases, with 14 bases between. The CDR3 sequence is 15 residues long.